This T cell receptor (beta chain) was obtained from a study of PD-L1 blockade in urothelial cancer. Specified time point: pretreatment peripheral blood. Method: immunoSEQ multiplex PCR; TCRdb's copy keeps in-frame clones and lacks some. Among approximately 71,000 clones listed, roughly 84% were seen once. V was clipped by 1 base and J by 4 bases, with 4 bases between them. Germline values: CDR1 SGHDN, CDR2 FVKESK. The CDR3 totals 12 residues. This sequence joins TRBV14 and TRBJ1-2, with D uncertain. The source of this sequence is a woman in her 70s with urothelial cancer. The source was PBMCs, collected around atezolizumab (anti-PD-L1) treatment. CDR3 in amino acids: CASSQVGYGYTF. The CDR3 DNA follows: TGTGCCAGCAGCCAAGTCGGCTATGGCTACACCTTC.